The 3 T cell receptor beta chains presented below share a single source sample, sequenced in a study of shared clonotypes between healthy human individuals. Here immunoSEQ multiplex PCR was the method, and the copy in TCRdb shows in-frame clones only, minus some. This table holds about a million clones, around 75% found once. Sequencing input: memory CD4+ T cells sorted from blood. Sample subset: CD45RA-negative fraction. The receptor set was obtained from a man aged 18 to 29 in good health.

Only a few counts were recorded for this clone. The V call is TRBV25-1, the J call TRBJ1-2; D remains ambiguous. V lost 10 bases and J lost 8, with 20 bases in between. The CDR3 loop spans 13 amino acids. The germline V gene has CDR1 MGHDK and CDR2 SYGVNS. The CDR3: CATLGISTGGYTF. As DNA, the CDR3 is TGTGCCACCCTAGGGATCTCTACGGGCGGCTACACCTTC.

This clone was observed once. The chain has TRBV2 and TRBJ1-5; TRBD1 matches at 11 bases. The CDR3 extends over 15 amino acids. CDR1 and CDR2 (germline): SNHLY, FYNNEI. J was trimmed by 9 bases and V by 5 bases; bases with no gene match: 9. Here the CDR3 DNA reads TGTGCCAGCAGTCGGGACAGGGGGGGGTTTTGGCCCCAGCATTTT. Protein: CASSRDRGGFWPQHF.

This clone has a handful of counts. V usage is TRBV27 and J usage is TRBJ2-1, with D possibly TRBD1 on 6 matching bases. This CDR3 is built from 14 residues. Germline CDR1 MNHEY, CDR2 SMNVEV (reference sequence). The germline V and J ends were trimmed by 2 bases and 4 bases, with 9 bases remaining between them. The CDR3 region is CASSLVTGYNEQFF. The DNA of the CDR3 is TGTGCCAGCAGTTTAGTCACAGGGTACAATGAGCAGTTCTTC.